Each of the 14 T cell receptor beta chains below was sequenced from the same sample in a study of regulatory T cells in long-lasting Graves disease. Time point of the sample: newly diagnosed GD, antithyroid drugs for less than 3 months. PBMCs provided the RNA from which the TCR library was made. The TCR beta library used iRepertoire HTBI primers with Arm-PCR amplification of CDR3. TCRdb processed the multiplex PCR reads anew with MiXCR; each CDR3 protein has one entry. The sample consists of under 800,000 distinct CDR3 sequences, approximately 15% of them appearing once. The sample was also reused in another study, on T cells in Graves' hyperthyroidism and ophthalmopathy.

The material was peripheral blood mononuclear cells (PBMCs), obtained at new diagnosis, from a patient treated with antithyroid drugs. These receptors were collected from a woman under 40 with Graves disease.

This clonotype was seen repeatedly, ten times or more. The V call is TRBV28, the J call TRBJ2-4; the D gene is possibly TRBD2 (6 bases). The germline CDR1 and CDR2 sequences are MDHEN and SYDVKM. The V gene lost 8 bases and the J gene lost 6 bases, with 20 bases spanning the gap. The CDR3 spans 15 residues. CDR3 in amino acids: CASLKSRGVGNIQYF. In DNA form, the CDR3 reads TGTGCCAGCCTTAAGTCCCGCGGGGTGGGAAACATTCAGTACTTC.

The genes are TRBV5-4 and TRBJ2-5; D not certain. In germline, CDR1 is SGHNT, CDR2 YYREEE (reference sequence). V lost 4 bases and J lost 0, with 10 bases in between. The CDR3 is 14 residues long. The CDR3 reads CASSANYDQETQYF. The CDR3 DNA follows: TGTGCCAGCAGCGCGAACTACGACCAAGAGACCCAGTACTTC.

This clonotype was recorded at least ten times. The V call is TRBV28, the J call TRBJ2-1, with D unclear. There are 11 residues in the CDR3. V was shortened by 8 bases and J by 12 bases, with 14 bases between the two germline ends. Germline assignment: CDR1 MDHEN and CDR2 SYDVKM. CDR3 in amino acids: CASGGITWQFF. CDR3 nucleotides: TGTGCCAGCGGCGGAATAACTTGGCAGTTCTTC.

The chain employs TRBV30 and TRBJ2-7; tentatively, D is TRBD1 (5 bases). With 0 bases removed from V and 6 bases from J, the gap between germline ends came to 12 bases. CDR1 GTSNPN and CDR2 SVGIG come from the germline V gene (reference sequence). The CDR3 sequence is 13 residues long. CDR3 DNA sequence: TGTGCCTGGAGTGTCTCGGCAGGGTTCGAGCAGTACTTC. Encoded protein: CAWSVSAGFEQYF.

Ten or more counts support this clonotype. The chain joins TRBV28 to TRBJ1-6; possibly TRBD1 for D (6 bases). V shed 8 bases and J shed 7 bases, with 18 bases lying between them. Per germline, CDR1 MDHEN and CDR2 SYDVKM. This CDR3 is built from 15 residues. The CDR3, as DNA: TGTGCCAGCCCAGCATCCGGGGGCGGAAATTCACCCCTCCACTTT. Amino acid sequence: CASPASGGGNSPLHF.

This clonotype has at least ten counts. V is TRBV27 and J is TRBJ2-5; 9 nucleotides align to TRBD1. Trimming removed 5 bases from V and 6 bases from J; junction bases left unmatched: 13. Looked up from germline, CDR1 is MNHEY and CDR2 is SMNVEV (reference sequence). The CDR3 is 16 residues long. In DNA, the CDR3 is TGTGCCAGCAGTCTTTACTGGGACAGGGAGAGAAAGACCCAGTACTTC. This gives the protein CASSLYWDRERKTQYF.

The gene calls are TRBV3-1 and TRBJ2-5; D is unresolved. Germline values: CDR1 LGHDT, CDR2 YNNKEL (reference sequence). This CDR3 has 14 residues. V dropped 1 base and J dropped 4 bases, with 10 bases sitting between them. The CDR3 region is CASSQVNSGETQYF. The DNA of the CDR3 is TGTGCCAGCAGCCAAGTGAATAGTGGAGAGACCCAGTACTTC.

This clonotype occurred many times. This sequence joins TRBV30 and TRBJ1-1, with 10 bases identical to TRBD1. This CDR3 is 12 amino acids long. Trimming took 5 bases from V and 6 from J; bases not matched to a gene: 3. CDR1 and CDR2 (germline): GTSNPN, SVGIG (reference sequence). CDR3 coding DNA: TGTGCCTGGGACAGGGGGCAAGCTGAAGCTTTCTTT. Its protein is CAWDRGQAEAFF.

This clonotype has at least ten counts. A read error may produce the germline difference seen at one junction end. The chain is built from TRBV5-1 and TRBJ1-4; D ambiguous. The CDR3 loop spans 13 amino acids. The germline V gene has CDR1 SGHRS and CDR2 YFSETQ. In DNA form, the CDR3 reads TGTGCCAGCAGCCAAGCAACTAATGAAAAACTGTTTTTT. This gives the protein CASSQATNEKLFF.

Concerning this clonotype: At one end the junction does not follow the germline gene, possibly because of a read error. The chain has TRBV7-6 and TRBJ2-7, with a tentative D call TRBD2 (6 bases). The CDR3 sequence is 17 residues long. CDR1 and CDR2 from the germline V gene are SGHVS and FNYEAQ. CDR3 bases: TGTGCCAGCAGCTCCAGCTTTGTATTCGGGGGAACCTACGTGCAGTACTTC. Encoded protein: CASSSSFVFGGTYVQYF.

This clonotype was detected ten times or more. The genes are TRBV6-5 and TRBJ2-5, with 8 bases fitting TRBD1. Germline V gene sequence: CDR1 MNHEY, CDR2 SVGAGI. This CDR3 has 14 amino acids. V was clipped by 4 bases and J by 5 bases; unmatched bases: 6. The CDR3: CASSSAGGAETQYF. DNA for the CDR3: TGTGCCAGCAGTTCAGCAGGGGGCGCGGAGACCCAGTACTTC.

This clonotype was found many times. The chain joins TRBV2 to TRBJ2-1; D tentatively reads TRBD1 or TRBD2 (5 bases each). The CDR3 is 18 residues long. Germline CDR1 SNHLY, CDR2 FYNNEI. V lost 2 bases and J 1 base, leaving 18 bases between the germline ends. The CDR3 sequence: CASSEKGGGAASYNEQFF. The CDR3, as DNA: TGTGCCAGCAGTGAAAAAGGAGGTGGGGCGGCGTCCTACAATGAGCAGTTCTTC.

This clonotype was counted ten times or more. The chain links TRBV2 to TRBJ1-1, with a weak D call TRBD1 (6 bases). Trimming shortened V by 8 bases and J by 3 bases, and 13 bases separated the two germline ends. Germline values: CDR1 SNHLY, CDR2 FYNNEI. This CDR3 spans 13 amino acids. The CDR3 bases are TGTGCCAGCGGGACCGGGACACACACTGAAGCTTTCTTT. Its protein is CASGTGTHTEAFF. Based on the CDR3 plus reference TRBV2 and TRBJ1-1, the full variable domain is EPEVTQTPSHQVTQMGQEVILRCVPISNHLYFYWYRQILGQKVEFLVSFYNNEISEKSEIFDDQFSVERPDGSNFTLKIRSTKLEDSAMYFCASGTGTHTEAFFGQGTRLTVV.

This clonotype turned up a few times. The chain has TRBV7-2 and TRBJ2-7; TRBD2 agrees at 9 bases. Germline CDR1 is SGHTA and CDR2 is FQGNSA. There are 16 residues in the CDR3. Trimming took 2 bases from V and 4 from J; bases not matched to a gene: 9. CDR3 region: CASSLKGAGGRYEQYF. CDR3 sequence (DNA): TGTGCCAGCAGCTTAAAGGGGGCGGGAGGGAGATACGAGCAGTACTTC.